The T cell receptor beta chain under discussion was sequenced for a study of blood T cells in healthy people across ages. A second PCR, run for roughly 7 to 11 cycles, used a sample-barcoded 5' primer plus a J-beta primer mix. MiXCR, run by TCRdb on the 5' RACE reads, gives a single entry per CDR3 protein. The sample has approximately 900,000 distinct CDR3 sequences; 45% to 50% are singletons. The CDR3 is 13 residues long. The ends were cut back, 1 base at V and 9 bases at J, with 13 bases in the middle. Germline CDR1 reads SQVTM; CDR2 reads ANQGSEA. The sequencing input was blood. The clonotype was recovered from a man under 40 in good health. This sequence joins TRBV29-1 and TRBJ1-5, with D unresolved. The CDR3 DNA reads TGCAGCGTTGAAGTAAGATCGGGTCGGCCCCAGCATTTT. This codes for CSVEVRSGRPQHF.